This entry lists 3 T cell receptor beta chains sequenced from one sample in a study of blood T cell repertoires in COVID-19. The table came from immunoSEQ multiplex PCR; TCRdb's copy has only in-frame clones and leaves some out. Among about 200,000 clones listed, 80% were seen once. The sequenced material came from peripheral blood. The source of these receptors is a human donor in a cohort sampled during active COVID-19.

The gene calls are TRBV19 and TRBJ1-2, with TRBD1 as a possible D gene (6 bases). Per germline, CDR1 LNHDA and CDR2 SQIVND (reference sequence). Trimming removed 7 bases from V and 0 bases from J, with 15 bases in between. The CDR3 totals 15 residues. CDR3 sequence reads: CASTQLRGTNYGYTF. Written as DNA, the CDR3 is TGTGCCAGTACCCAACTCAGGGGAACTAACTATGGCTACACCTTC. The full variable domain, with the rest looked up from reference TRBV19 and TRBJ1-2, is DGGITQSPKYLFRKEGQNVTLSCEQNLNHDAMYWYRQDPGQGLRLIYYSQIVNDFQKGDIAEGYSVSREKKESFPLTVTSAQKNPTAFYLCASTQLRGTNYGYTFGSGTRLTVV.

The chain combines TRBV9 with TRBJ2-1, with D perhaps TRBD1 (7 bases). The V gene lost 0 bases and the J gene lost 4 bases, with 11 bases spanning the gap. The CDR3 length is 15 residues. Germline V gene sequence: CDR1 SGDLS, CDR2 YYNGEE. The CDR3 here is CASSVVPGGYNEQFF. CDR3 nucleotide sequence: TGTGCCAGCAGCGTAGTCCCAGGGGGGTACAATGAGCAGTTCTTC.

The V gene is TRBV18, the J gene TRBJ2-1, with 10 bases fitting TRBD2. The CDR3 is made up of 16 amino acids. The germline CDR1 and CDR2 sequences are KGHSH and LQKENI. Trimming cost V 0 bases and J 9 bases; bases outside gene matches: 8. This CDR3 is CASSPPLAGGTGEQFF. The CDR3 DNA reads as TGTGCCAGCTCACCACCTTTAGCGGGAGGTACCGGTGAGCAGTTCTTC.